This T cell receptor beta chain was profiled in a study of T-cell reconstitution after alpha-beta-depleted transplantation in children. Notes on the study in general: Most T-cell counts and diversity one year after the transplant came from T cells that were newly produced. The origin of high day-60 TCRbeta diversity in some patients lay in surviving recipient T cells and thymic progenitors. The study reportedly traced alpha-beta T cells about two months after transplant to several hundred expanded graft clones.

This CDR3 is built from 15 residues. CDR1 is SGHKS and CDR2 is YYEKEE in the germline V gene (reference sequence). Germline trimming cut 5 bases from V and 2 bases from J; bases unmatched to any gene: 9. Unique molecular identifiers were incorporated into the prepared TCRbeta library. Each CDR3 protein gets one entry after TCRdb re-called the PCR reads with MiXCR. The sample comprises 670,000 or so distinct CDR3 sequences, approximately 14% of which are singletons, and about 0.79% rests with the top ten. Comment on this clonotype: Its specificity is unknown.

The source material was PBMCs, sampled before TCRalphabeta/CD19-depleted stem cell transplant. The clonotype originates from a girl aged 2 to 10 with congenital amegakaryocytic thrombocytopenia, due to receive a stem cell transplant. V gene TRBV5-5 combines with J gene TRBJ2-7, with TRBD1 matching 8 bases. CDR3 sequence: CASRSGQDLTYEQYF. Written as DNA, the CDR3 is TGTGCCAGCAGATCGGGACAGGATCTAACCTACGAGCAGTACTTC.